The sequence of this T cell receptor beta chain was determined in a study of blood T cell repertoires in COVID-19. The protocol was immunoSEQ multiplex PCR, while the TCRdb copy is restricted to in-frame clones and leaves out a portion. The sample has roughly 40,000 clones, 80% to 90% seen once. The CDR3 has 14 amino acids. With 6 bases clipped from V and 6 bases from J, the junction kept 7 bases outside the gene matches. Germline assignment: CDR1 MDHEN and CDR2 SYDVKM. The receptor's source is a woman aged 40-49 years with acute or convalescent COVID-19. Sample: peripheral blood. This chain joins TRBV28 and TRBJ1-1, with 10 bases aligning to TRBD1. The CDR3 here is CASRPGQGISEAFF. The DNA for the CDR3 is TGTGCCAGCAGACCGGGACAGGGGATATCTGAAGCTTTCTTT.